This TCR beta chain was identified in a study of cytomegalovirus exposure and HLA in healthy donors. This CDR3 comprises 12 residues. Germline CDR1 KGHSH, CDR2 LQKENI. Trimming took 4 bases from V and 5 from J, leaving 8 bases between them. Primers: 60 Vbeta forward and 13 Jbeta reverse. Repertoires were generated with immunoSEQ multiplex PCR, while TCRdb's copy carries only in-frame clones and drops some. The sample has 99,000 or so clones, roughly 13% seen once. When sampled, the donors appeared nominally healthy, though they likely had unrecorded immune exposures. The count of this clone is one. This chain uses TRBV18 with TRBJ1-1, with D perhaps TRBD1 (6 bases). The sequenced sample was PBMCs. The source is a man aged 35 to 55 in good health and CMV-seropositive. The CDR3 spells CASSLDRTEAFF. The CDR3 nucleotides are TGTGCCAGCTCACTTGACAGGACTGAAGCTTTCTTT.